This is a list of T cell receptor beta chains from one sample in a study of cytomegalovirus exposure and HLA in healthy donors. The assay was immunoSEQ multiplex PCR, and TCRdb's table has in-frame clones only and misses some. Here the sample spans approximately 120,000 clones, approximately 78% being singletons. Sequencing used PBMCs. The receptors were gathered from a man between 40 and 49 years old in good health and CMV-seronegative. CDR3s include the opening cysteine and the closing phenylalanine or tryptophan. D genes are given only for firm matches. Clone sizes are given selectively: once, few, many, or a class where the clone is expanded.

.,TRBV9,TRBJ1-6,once,TGTGCCAGCAGCGTATTAGACGGAGGGGATAATTCACCCCTCCACTTT,CASSVLDGGDNSPLHF
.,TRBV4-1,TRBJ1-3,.,TGCGCCAGCAGCCCTTCAAGGAGGGGAGGAAACACCATATATTTT,CASSPSRRGGNTIYF
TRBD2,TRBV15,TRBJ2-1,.,TGTGCCACCAGCAGTCGGACTAGGGCGAGTGAGCAGTTCTTC,CATSSRTRASEQFF
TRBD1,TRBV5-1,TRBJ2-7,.,TGCGCCAGCAGCCTGGGACAGGGGCGAACCTACGAGCAGTACTTC,CASSLGQGRTYEQYF
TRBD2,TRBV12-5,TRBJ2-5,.,TGTGCTAGTGGTTTGGCGGGGGGGAGAGAGACCCAGTACTTC,CASGLAGGRETQYF
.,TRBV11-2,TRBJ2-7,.,TGTGCCAGCAGCTTAGATCGGCAGGGGCTCTACGAGCAGTACTTC,CASSLDRQGLYEQYF
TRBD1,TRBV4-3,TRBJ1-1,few,TGCGCCAGCAGCCAAGATGAACAGGGGGCCACTGAAGCTTTCTTT,CASSQDEQGATEAFF
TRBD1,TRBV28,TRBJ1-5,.,TGTGCCAGCAAAAGACGACCGACAGGGAACAATCAGCCCCAGCATTTT,CASKRRPTGNNQPQHF
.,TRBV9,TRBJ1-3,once,TGTGCCAGCAGCGTAGCGGACAGCTCTGGAAACACCATATATTTT,CASSVADSSGNTIYF
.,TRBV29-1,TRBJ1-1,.,TGCAGCGCTGGACAGCCAGGCACTGAAGCTTTCTTT,CSAGQPGTEAFF
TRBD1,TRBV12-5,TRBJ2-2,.,TGTGCTAGTGGTTTAGGACAGGGGGCAAACACCGGGGAGCTGTTTTTT,CASGLGQGANTGELFF
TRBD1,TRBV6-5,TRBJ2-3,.,TGTGCCAGCAGTTACACTCAGGGGGCGGGCACAGATACGCAGTATTTT,CASSYTQGAGTDTQYF
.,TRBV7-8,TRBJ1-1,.,TGTGCCAGCAGCCTCCGGGAGGGGAACACTGAAGCTTTCTTT,CASSLREGNTEAFF
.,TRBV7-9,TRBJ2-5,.,TGTGCCAGCAGTACCACAGGACAAGAGACCCAGTACTTC,CASSTTGQETQYF
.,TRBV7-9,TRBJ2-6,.,TGTGCCAGCAGCTTCCTATCGGGCTCTGGGGCCAACGTCCTGACTTTC,CASSFLSGSGANVLTF
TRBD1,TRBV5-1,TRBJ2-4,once,TGCGCCAGCAGCTTGGAGGGGGCGGCTGGGAACATTCAGTACTTC,CASSLEGAAGNIQYF
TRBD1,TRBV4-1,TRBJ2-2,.,TGCGCCACCAGAGGGACAGGGAATCCGGGGGGGGAGCTGTTTTTT,CATRGTGNPGGELFF
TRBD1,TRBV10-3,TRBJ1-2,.,TGTGCCACCACGGGGACAGACGATGGCTACACCTTC,CATTGTDDGYTF